This T cell receptor beta chain appears in the sequencing data of a study of T cell repertoires in cytomegalovirus infection (dated by TCRdb to between 2018 and 2021). About the full investigation: Donor HLA type was relevant to the analysis, as public TCR beta signatures indicated carriage of CMV infection together with the matching HLA type. Overall study results and their limits: In both this cohort and an independent 352-donor cohort, the cumulative frequency of public TCR beta family members distinguished carriers of CMV infection plus the relevant HLA type. The ex vivo response was dominated by HLA-C-restricted CMV-specific TCR beta clonotypes, which also provided the single most frequent clonotype in two of eight donors.

V is reduced by 0 bases and J by 4 bases, leaving a spacing of 10 bases between them. From cysteine to phenylalanine, the CDR3 is 14 amino acids long. Here the CDR3 DNA is all that survives: 42 bases in frame from base 1. The CDR1 and CDR2 encoded by the germline V gene are SGDLS and YYNGEE. Sequencing used an Illumina HiSeq 1500. The public reads were run again by TCRdb, first through fastp at Q25 and then through MiXCR, and only productive beta chains were kept. Each entry merges the rows of one CDR3 protein and shows their most common DNA and genes. The sample yields more than 500,000 distinct CDR3 sequences; about 15% were counted once. The top ten constitute roughly a quarter of the sample. There are a few counts of this clonotype. It lacks a known antigen. Nothing much larger sits one base from this clone, and base qualities are not available.

The rearrangement joined TRBV9 to TRBJ1-1, with the D gene not clear enough to name. Sequencing was done on a sample of CD8+ T cells from PBMCs. The origin of this receptor is a human donor in good health (CMV status not recorded). Some clones in this sample may be carry-over from other donors' samples. The CDR3 reads as follows: CASSVDGGGTEAFF. The nucleotides are TGTGCCAGCAGCGTAGACGGAGGCGGCACTGAAGCTTTCTTT.